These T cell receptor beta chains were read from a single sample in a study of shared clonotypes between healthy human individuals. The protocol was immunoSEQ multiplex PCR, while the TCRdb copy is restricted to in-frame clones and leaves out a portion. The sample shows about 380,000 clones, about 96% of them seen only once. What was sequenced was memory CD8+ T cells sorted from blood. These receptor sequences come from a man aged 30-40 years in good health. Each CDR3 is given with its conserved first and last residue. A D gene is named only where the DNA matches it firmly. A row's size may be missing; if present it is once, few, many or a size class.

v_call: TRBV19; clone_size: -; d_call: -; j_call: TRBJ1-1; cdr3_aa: CASSIDRDTEAFF; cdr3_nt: TGTGCCAGTAGTATAGACAGGGACACTGAAGCTTTCTTT
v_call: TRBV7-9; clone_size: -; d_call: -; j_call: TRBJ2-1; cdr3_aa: CASSPQQRLTTYNEQFF; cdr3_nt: TGTGCCAGCAGCCCCCAACAGCGACTAACCACCTACAATGAGCAGTTCTTC
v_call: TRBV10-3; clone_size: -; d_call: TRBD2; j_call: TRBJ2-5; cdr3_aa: CAITSGREETQYF; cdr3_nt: TGTGCCATCACTAGCGGGAGGGAAGAGACCCAGTACTTC
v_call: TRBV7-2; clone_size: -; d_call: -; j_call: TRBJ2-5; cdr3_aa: CASSLRGTQYF; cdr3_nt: TGTGCCAGCAGCTTACGGGGGACCCAGTACTTC
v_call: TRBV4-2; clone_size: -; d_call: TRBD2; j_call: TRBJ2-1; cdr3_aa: CASSQVSGMVYNEQFF; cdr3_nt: TGTGCCAGCAGCCAAGTCAGCGGGATGGTCTACAATGAGCAGTTCTTC
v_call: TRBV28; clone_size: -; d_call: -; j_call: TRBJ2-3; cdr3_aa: CASTSSGSTDTQYF; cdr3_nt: TGTGCCAGCACCTCCTCGGGGAGTACAGATACGCAGTATTTT
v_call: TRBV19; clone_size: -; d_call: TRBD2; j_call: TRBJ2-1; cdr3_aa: CASIPPQRESEQFF; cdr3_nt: TGTGCCAGTATCCCGCCCCAGCGGGAGAGTGAGCAGTTCTTC
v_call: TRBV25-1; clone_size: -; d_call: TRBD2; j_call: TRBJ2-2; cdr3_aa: CASKTSGSTGELFF; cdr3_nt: TGTGCCAGCAAAACTAGCGGGAGCACCGGGGAGCTGTTTTTT
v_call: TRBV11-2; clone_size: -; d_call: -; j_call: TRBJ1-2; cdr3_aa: CASSPESTGGYTF; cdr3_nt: TGTGCCAGCAGCCCAGAGAGCACCGGTGGCTACACCTTC
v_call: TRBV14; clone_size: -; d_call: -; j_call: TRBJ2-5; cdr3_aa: CASSLSWETQYF; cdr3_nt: TGTGCCAGCAGCCTAAGTTGGGAGACCCAGTACTTC
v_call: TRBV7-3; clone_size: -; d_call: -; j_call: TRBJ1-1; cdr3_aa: CASSLGSDTEAFF; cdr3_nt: TGTGCCAGCAGCTTGGGGTCGGACACTGAAGCTTTCTTT
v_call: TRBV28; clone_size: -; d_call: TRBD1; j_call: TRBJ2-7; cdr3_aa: CASIPPGGTGTYEQYF; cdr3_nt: TGTGCCAGCATCCCTCCCGGGGGGACAGGGACCTACGAGCAGTACTTC
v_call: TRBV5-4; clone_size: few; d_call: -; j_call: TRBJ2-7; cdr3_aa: CASSLDTYEQYF; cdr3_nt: TGTGCCAGCAGCTTGGATACCTACGAGCAGTACTTC
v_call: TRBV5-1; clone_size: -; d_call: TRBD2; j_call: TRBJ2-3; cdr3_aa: CASSLAGGLTDTQYF; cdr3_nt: TGCGCCAGCAGCTTGGCGGGAGGCCTCACAGATACGCAGTATTTT
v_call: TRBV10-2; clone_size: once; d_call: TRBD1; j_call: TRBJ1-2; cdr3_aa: CASSPTGQGAILNYGYTF; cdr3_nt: TGCGCCAGCAGTCCTACGGGACAGGGGGCTATACTTAACTATGGCTACACCTTC
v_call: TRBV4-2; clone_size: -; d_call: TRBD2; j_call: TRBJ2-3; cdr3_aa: CASSQVLAGEFTDTQYF; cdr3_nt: TGTGCCAGCAGCCAAGTATTAGCGGGTGAATTCACAGATACGCAGTATTTT
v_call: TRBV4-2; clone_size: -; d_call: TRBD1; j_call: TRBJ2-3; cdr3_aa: CASSRGTGVIDTQYF; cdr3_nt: TGTGCCAGCAGCCGCGGGACAGGGGTAATAGATACGCAGTATTTT
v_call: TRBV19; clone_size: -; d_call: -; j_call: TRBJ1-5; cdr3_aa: CASSIRGSYYQPQHF; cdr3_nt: TGTGCCAGTAGTATACGTGGCAGTTATTATCAGCCCCAGCATTTT
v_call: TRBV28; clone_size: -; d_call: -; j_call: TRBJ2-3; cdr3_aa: CASTGPGLPRDTQYF; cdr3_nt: TGTGCCAGCACCGGACCAGGACTCCCCCGGGATACGCAGTATTTT
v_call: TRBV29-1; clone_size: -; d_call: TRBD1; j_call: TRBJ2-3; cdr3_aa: CSVGLGQGTDTQYF; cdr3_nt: TGCAGCGTTGGTCTGGGACAGGGCACAGATACGCAGTATTTT
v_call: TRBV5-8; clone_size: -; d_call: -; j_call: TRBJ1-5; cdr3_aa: CASSGGLRQPQHF; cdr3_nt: TGTGCCAGCAGCGGAGGGTTAAGGCAGCCCCAGCATTTT